Listed below are T cell receptor beta chains from one sample, sequenced in a study of OX40 agonist ivuxolimab in advanced cancers. Here immunoSEQ multiplex PCR was the method, and the copy in TCRdb shows in-frame clones only, minus some. The table lists 55,000 to 75,000 clones, 82% of them singletons. Material: CD4+ or CD8+ T cells sorted from blood, obtained in a trial of the OX40 agonist ivuxolimab. The origin of the receptors is an adult with an advanced solid tumor such as melanoma, head and neck, liver or kidney cancer. Each CDR3 is given with its conserved first and last residue. D genes are given only for firm matches. Expanded clones get a size class; other rows say once, few or many, or leave the size out.

NA	TRBD1	TRBJ2-1	TRBV18	TGTGCCAGCTCCCCCTTGATCGATGGACAGGGAAGCGACAATGAGCAGTTCTTC	CASSPLIDGQGSDNEQFF
NA	TRBD1	TRBJ2-3	TRBV5-5	TGTGCCAGCAGCTTGGTGGGGACAGTTTCAGATACGCAGTATTTT	CASSLVGTVSDTQYF
NA	NA	TRBJ1-5	TRBV11-3	TGTGCCAGCAGCTCCTGCGGGGGGGGGAATCAGCCCCAGCATTTT	CASSSCGGGNQPQHF
NA	NA	TRBJ1-5	TRBV7-2	TGTGCCAGCAGCTTGGGGTCAGGGGTCAGCAATCAGCCCCAGCATTTT	CASSLGSGVSNQPQHF
few	NA	TRBJ1-1	TRBV28	TGTGCCAGCTATTCAGGGGCAGGCGTTAACACTGAAGCTTTCTTT	CASYSGAGVNTEAFF
NA	NA	TRBJ2-3	TRBV5-6	TGTGCCAGCAGCTTGGACCCCCTAGCAAGACCTAGCACAGATACGCAGTATTTT	CASSLDPLARPSTDTQYF
NA	NA	TRBJ2-2	TRBV11-2	TGTGCCAGCAGCTTACGTAAGAACACCGGGGAGCTGTTTTTT	CASSLRKNTGELFF
few	TRBD1	TRBJ1-5	TRBV5-8	TGTGCCAGCAGCCCATCCAAGGACAGGTATCCATACGGCAATCAGCCCCAGCATTTT	CASSPSKDRYPYGNQPQHF
NA	TRBD2	TRBJ2-5	TRBV5-1	TGCGCCAGCAGCTCGACTAGCGGGGGGGCGGGGGAGACCCAGTACTTC	CASSSTSGGAGETQYF
NA	NA	TRBJ2-1	TRBV6-6	TGTGCCAGCAGTTACTCTCAGGGACCATACAATGAGCAGTTCTTC	CASSYSQGPYNEQFF
NA	NA	TRBJ2-5	TRBV5-1	TGCGCCAGCAGCTTGCTCTCGGGGGGCGAAGAGACCCAGTACTTC	CASSLLSGGEETQYF
NA	TRBD1	TRBJ1-1	TRBV28	TGTGCCAGCAGTTCACAGGGGACTGAAGCTTTCTTT	CASSSQGTEAFF
many	NA	TRBJ1-1	TRBV10-1	TGCGCCGCGGGGGTTCGGGGGAGTCTGAACACTGAAGCTTTCTTT	CAAGVRGSLNTEAFF
NA	NA	TRBJ2-7	TRBV6-5	TGTGCCAGCAGTTACTCCGGAGCGTACGAGCAGTACTTC	CASSYSGAYEQYF
NA	TRBD2	TRBJ2-7	TRBV2	TGTGCCAGCAGGTTGGGACTAGCGGGAGGCGAGCAGTACTTC	CASRLGLAGGEQYF
NA	NA	TRBJ1-1	TRBV28	TGTGCCAGCAGAGTTTCGACGACCGCCTTGGTAGGGGAGAACACTGAAGCTTTCTTT	CASRVSTTALVGENTEAFF
NA	TRBD1	TRBJ1-2	TRBV6-1	TGTGCCAGCAGAGCGGACAGGGATCGTTTTGGCTACACCTTC	CASRADRDRFGYTF
once	NA	TRBJ2-2	TRBV5-1	TGCGCCAGCAGCTTGGCGGGGACATCCGGGGAGCTGTTTTTT	CASSLAGTSGELFF
NA	NA	TRBJ2-5	TRBV19	TGTGCCAGTAGTACCTCCCAAGCAGGCCAAGAGACCCAGTACTTC	CASSTSQAGQETQYF
NA	TRBD2	TRBJ2-1	TRBV4-2	TGTGCCAGCAGCCAGGCCGGGACTATCAAAGAGCAGTTCTTC	CASSQAGTIKEQFF
NA	NA	TRBJ1-3	TRBV11-2	TGTGCCAGCAGCTCCCTGACAACATCTGGAAACACCATATATTTT	CASSSLTTSGNTIYF
NA	NA	TRBJ2-6	TRBV2	TGTGCCAGCAGTGGAGGCCCTGGGGCCAACGTCCTGACTTTC	CASSGGPGANVLTF
few	NA	TRBJ1-1	TRBV6-9	TGTGCCAGCAGTTATCGTAGTGGGTATAACACTGAAGCTTTCTTT	CASSYRSGYNTEAFF
NA	TRBD2	TRBJ2-7	TRBV7-2	TGTGCCAGCAGCCAGCTAGCGGGCCTCTCCTACGAGCAGTACTTC	CASSQLAGLSYEQYF
once	NA	TRBJ2-5	TRBV5-1	TGCGCCAGCAGCGTTCCGGGGGCCCAAGGGACCCAGTACTTC	CASSVPGAQGTQYF
NA	TRBD2	TRBJ2-7	TRBV27	TGTGCCAGCAGTTTATCGATTCCTAGCGGGAGGGACGAGCAGTACTTC	CASSLSIPSGRDEQYF
NA	NA	TRBJ1-1	TRBV15	TGTGCCACCAGCAGAGAGGCAGGATTGAACACTGAAGCTTTCTTT	CATSREAGLNTEAFF
NA	NA	TRBJ1-1	TRBV7-2	TGTGCCAGCAAAGGGGCCACTGAAGCTTTCTTT	CASKGATEAFF
few	NA	TRBJ1-1	TRBV27	TGTGCCAGCAGTATCTCGGAACAGGCTGAAGCTTTCTTT	CASSISEQAEAFF
NA	NA	TRBJ2-7	TRBV30	TGTGCCTGGAGTGGTTTGGGCAGGGAGTACGAGCAGTACTTC	CAWSGLGREYEQYF
NA	NA	TRBJ2-4	TRBV28	TGTGCCAGCAGTTTATCCACGCTAGCCAAAAACATTCAGTACTTC	CASSLSTLAKNIQYF
NA	TRBD1	TRBJ2-2	TRBV7-6	TGTGCCAGCAGCTTAAGATCGGGGACAGACGCCAACACCGGGGAGCTGTTTTTT	CASSLRSGTDANTGELFF
NA	NA	TRBJ1-5	TRBV6-1	TGTGCCAGCAGTGACCAATCTGGGCAGCCCCAGCATTTT	CASSDQSGQPQHF
NA	TRBD1	TRBJ2-5	TRBV5-4	TGTGCCAGCAGGCCGGGACAGCAAGAGACCCAGTACTTC	CASRPGQQETQYF
NA	TRBD2	TRBJ2-3	TRBV10-3	TGTGCCATCGGTAGTAGCGGGGTCACAGATACGCAGTATTTT	CAIGSSGVTDTQYF
NA	NA	TRBJ1-1	TRBV4-3	TGCGCCAGCAGCCAAGAAGTGAGGGGCGCCGAAGCTTTCTTT	CASSQEVRGAEAFF
NA	TRBD1	TRBJ1-1	TRBV6-1	TGTGCCAGCAGTGAAGGGACAGGGGGCGGCGGGGAAGCTTTCTTT	CASSEGTGGGGEAFF
NA	TRBD2	TRBJ2-2	TRBV2	TGTGCCAGCAGATCCGGGACTAGGAGGATTGGCGGGGAGCTGTTTTTT	CASRSGTRRIGGELFF
NA	NA	TRBJ2-5	TRBV30	TGTGCCTGGAGTGTGGGCGGGGGCTGGGAGCAGTACTTC	CAWSVGGGWEQYF
NA	TRBD1	TRBJ1-4	TRBV9	TGTGCCAGCAGCCCCCGGACAGGTTTTAATGAAAAACTGTTTTTT	CASSPRTGFNEKLFF
NA	NA	TRBJ2-5	TRBV7-3	TGTGCCAGCAGCGCCGGCACGGCCGCGGCCGGTGGAGAGACCCAGTACTTC	CASSAGTAAAGGETQYF
NA	TRBD2	TRBJ2-2	TRBV2	TGTGCCAGCAGTGAAACTAGCGGGGGTGCCGGGGAGCTGTTTTTT	CASSETSGGAGELFF
NA	NA	TRBJ2-2	TRBV4-1	TGCGCCAGCAGCCAGTTTGTCGGGACCAACACCGGGGAGCTGTTTTTT	CASSQFVGTNTGELFF
NA	NA	TRBJ1-2	TRBV25-1	TGTGCCAGCAGTAACGTGGGTGAGGGCTACACCTTC	CASSNVGEGYTF
NA	TRBD1	TRBJ1-5	TRBV5-1	TGCGCCAGCAGCTTGTGGGACAGGGGGAGTCGTGGCAATCAGCCCCAGCATTTT	CASSLWDRGSRGNQPQHF
NA	NA	TRBJ1-2	TRBV6-5	TGTGCCAGCAGTTACTCGCCAGGGATGAACTATGGCTACACCTTC	CASSYSPGMNYGYTF
once	NA	TRBJ2-6	TRBV7-5	TGTGCCAGAAGGGGGCGCTGTAGACAAAGTCGGGCCAACGTCCTGACTTTC	CARRGRCRQSRANVLTF
NA	TRBD2	TRBJ2-5	TRBV6-4	TGTGCCAGCAGTGGACTAGCGGGGGGGGGCCAGACCCAGTACTTC	CASSGLAGGGQTQYF
NA	NA	TRBJ1-2	TRBV28	TGTGCCAGCAGTAGCCACGGGGACGTCTATGGCTACACCTTC	CASSSHGDVYGYTF